This T cell receptor beta chain was profiled in a study of blood T cell repertoires in COVID-19. Study details: Specimens from acute and convalescent COVID-19 originated in the United States, Italy and Spain. From T cells, B-cell-depleted T cells, or PBMCs came the material, which was cDNA or gDNA.

Study processing details: Quantification of nucleated cells was approximated via reference gene primer amplification. Data came from immunoSEQ multiplex PCR; TCRdb stores just in-frame clones and leaves some out. From that table come the V and J calls and clone size; the DNA was used to work out D and trimming. The sample holds some 250,000 clones, about 85% seen once. This clone was detected only once. With 4 bases clipped from V and 2 bases from J, the junction kept 6 bases outside the gene matches. This CDR3 spans 15 amino acids. The germline gives CDR1 SGHAT, CDR2 FQNNGV. V usage is TRBV11-2 and J usage is TRBJ2-5; 8 bases match TRBD1. This receptor was obtained from a man aged 30-40 years who had recovered from COVID-19. Sequencing input: peripheral blood. The CDR3 DNA is TGTGCCAGCAGCTCCTACAGGGGGAGGCAAGAGACCCAGTACTTC. Translation gives CASSSYRGRQETQYF.